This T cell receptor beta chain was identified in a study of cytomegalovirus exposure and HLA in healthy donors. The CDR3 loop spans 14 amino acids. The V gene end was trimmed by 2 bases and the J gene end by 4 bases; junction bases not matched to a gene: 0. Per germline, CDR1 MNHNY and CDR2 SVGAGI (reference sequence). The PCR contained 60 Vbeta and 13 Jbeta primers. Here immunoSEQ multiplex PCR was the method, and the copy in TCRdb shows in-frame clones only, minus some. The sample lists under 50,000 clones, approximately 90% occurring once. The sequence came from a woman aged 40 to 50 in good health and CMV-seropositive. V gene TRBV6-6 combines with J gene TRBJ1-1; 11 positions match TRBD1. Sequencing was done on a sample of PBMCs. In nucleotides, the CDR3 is TGTGCCAGCAGTTACGGGACAGGGGGCACTGAAGCTTTCTTT. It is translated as CASSYGTGGTEAFF.